The sequence of this T cell receptor beta chain was determined in a study of T-cell memory formation after mild COVID-19. Findings and caveats of the study: Contracting clones from day 15 to 85 had balanced CD4/CD8; later expanders favoured CD4+.

V was pared by 5 bases and J by 5 bases, with 7 bases between. The CDR3 spans 11 residues. Germline V gives CDR1 SQVTM, CDR2 ANQGSEA. On this clonotype: Its antigen remains unknown.

MiXCR, applied by TCRdb to the 5' RACE reads, yields one record per CDR3 protein. This repertoire shows around 99,000 distinct CDR3 sequences, roughly 14% found once; its top ten account for around 40%. This sequence joins TRBV29-1 and TRBJ2-1; D not resolved. The TCR comes from a man younger than 30 who had mild COVID-19 (a few samples of this study predate the infection). Cell type and time point are not known. What was sequenced was PBMCs or a T cell subset sorted from them (not recorded which). This CDR3 reads CSVRMNNEQFF. For the CDR3, the DNA is TGCAGCGTTCGGATGAACAATGAGCAGTTCTTC.